This T cell receptor beta chain came from a study of T cells in women clearing cervical HPV infection. Overall study context: HLA type stays a possible confounder, typing being limited.

A word on this clone: The read ends 3 residues before the CDR3 terminus; that terminus is restored from the germline J gene.

Sequencing used immunoSEQ multiplex PCR; TCRdb keeps in-frame clones, though not all of them. The sample table includes tens of thousands of clones. The length of the CDR3 is 16 residues. Trimming at V came to 3 bases and at J to 1 base, leaving 0 bases not matched to a gene. CDR1 is MNHNS and CDR2 is SASEGT in the germline V gene. This chain connects TRBV6-1 to TRBJ2-6; TRBD1 aligns across 10 bases. Sequenced sample: blood buffy coat. The clonotype was recovered from a woman aged 18-70 years with a cervical HPV16 infection that either progressed to CIN3+ or cleared (not recorded which). The sequenced part of the CDR3 DNA is TGTGCCAGCAGTGAGGGACAGGGGTCTGGGGCCAACGTC. This encodes CASSEGQGSGANV. The whole CDR3 region reads CASSEGQGSGANVLTF.